This is a list of T cell receptor beta chains from one sample in a study of blood T cell repertoires in COVID-19. Some clones are missing from TCRdb's copy, which holds only in-frame ones; the method was immunoSEQ multiplex PCR. Of over 120,000 clones listed, over 70% are singletons. Sequencing was performed on peripheral blood. Receptor source: a woman aged 60-75 years with acute or convalescent COVID-19. Both conserved end residues are part of each CDR3. The D gene is left open where the match is weak. The size entry is marked missing in some rows and otherwise reads once, few, many or a size class.

clone size: .; V gene: TRBV11-2; D gene: .; J gene: TRBJ1-5; CDR3 DNA: TGTGCCAGCAGCGCCCAGGCGGGGGGCAATCAGCCCCAGCATTTT; CDR3 protein: CASSAQAGGNQPQHF
clone size: .; V gene: TRBV3-1/TRBV3-2; D gene: .; J gene: TRBJ2-7; CDR3 DNA: TGTGCCAGCAGCCAGTCGGGTCGTGAGCAGTACTTC; CDR3 protein: CASSQSGREQYF
clone size: .; V gene: TRBV6-5; D gene: .; J gene: TRBJ1-1; CDR3 DNA: TGTGCCAGCAGTTACTCTGGTCACAGGGCCACTGAAGCTTTCTTT; CDR3 protein: CASSYSGHRATEAFF
clone size: .; V gene: TRBV6-5; D gene: .; J gene: TRBJ1-6; CDR3 DNA: TGTGCCAGCCGACTAGTAAATTCACCCCTCCACTTT; CDR3 protein: CASRLVNSPLHF
clone size: .; V gene: TRBV5-6; D gene: .; J gene: TRBJ1-1; CDR3 DNA: TGTGCCAGCAGCTTCGGCCGGGGTGTACTTGAAGCTTTCTTT; CDR3 protein: CASSFGRGVLEAFF
clone size: .; V gene: TRBV30; D gene: TRBD1; J gene: TRBJ1-4; CDR3 DNA: TGTGCCTGGAGTACCGGGACAGGGAGGGAAAAACTGTTTTTT; CDR3 protein: CAWSTGTGREKLFF
clone size: .; V gene: TRBV9; D gene: TRBD2; J gene: TRBJ2-5; CDR3 DNA: TGTGCCAGCAGCGTAGGGGGACTATACCAAGAGACCCAGTACTTC; CDR3 protein: CASSVGGLYQETQYF
clone size: .; V gene: TRBV5-1; D gene: TRBD1; J gene: TRBJ1-1; CDR3 DNA: TGCGCCAGCGGACTCACGGGACAGGTCGGCACTGAAGCTTTCTTT; CDR3 protein: CASGLTGQVGTEAFF
clone size: .; V gene: TRBV5-1; D gene: .; J gene: TRBJ2-7; CDR3 DNA: TGCGCCAGCAGCTTAGGGGCCTCCTACGAGCAGTACTTC; CDR3 protein: CASSLGASYEQYF
clone size: .; V gene: TRBV27; D gene: .; J gene: TRBJ2-1; CDR3 DNA: TGTGCCAGCAGTCAGTACAATGAGCAGTTCTTC; CDR3 protein: CASSQYNEQFF
clone size: .; V gene: TRBV10-3; D gene: TRBD1; J gene: TRBJ2-1; CDR3 DNA: TGTGCCATCAGAGCCGGGACAGGGAACAATGAGCAGTTCTTC; CDR3 protein: CAIRAGTGNNEQFF
clone size: .; V gene: TRBV5-1; D gene: .; J gene: TRBJ2-7; CDR3 DNA: TGCGCCAGCAGCCTGAATAGCGGAACCTACGAGCAGTACTTC; CDR3 protein: CASSLNSGTYEQYF
clone size: .; V gene: TRBV30; D gene: .; J gene: TRBJ1-5; CDR3 DNA: TGTGCCTGGAGTGTAGTGGGGGGGAGCAATCAGCCCCAGCATTTT; CDR3 protein: CAWSVVGGSNQPQHF
clone size: .; V gene: TRBV19; D gene: .; J gene: TRBJ2-3; CDR3 DNA: TGTGCCAGTAGTATGAGAAAGGGGAGCACAGATACGCAGTATTTT; CDR3 protein: CASSMRKGSTDTQYF
clone size: .; V gene: TRBV5-1; D gene: TRBD1; J gene: TRBJ1-6; CDR3 DNA: TGCGCCAGCAGCCCCGGGACAGGGAATAATTCACCCCTCCACTTT; CDR3 protein: CASSPGTGNNSPLHF
clone size: .; V gene: TRBV7-2; D gene: .; J gene: TRBJ1-2; CDR3 DNA: TGTGCCAGCAGCTTAGTGGCCCTGACCAGGGGCTACACCTTC; CDR3 protein: CASSLVALTRGYTF
clone size: few; V gene: TRBV19; D gene: .; J gene: TRBJ1-4; CDR3 DNA: TGTGCCAGTCGAAGGGGACTTAATGAAAAACTGTTTTTT; CDR3 protein: CASRRGLNEKLFF
clone size: .; V gene: TRBV2; D gene: .; J gene: TRBJ1-3; CDR3 DNA: TGTGCCAGCAGCTTATCTGGAAACACCATATATTTT; CDR3 protein: CASSLSGNTIYF
clone size: .; V gene: TRBV9; D gene: .; J gene: TRBJ1-1; CDR3 DNA: TGTGCCAGCGGTACACCGGGACAAAAGAACACTGAAGCTTTCTTT; CDR3 protein: CASGTPGQKNTEAFF
clone size: .; V gene: TRBV27; D gene: .; J gene: TRBJ1-2; CDR3 DNA: TGTGCCAGCAGGAGGGGGTACTATGGCTACACCTTC; CDR3 protein: CASRRGYYGYTF
clone size: .; V gene: TRBV15; D gene: TRBD2; J gene: TRBJ2-1; CDR3 DNA: TGTGCCACCAGCAGAGAGTTAGCGGGAGTAAAGGAGCAGTTCTTC; CDR3 protein: CATSRELAGVKEQFF
clone size: .; V gene: TRBV11-2; D gene: .; J gene: TRBJ1-6; CDR3 DNA: TGTGCCAGCAGCCTTGGGCCATCGGGCAGGGTTGATTCACCCCTCCACTTT; CDR3 protein: CASSLGPSGRVDSPLHF
clone size: .; V gene: TRBV29-1; D gene: TRBD2; J gene: TRBJ2-1; CDR3 DNA: TGCAGCGCCTCGACTAGCGGGAGGAATGAGCAGTTCTTC; CDR3 protein: CSASTSGRNEQFF
clone size: .; V gene: TRBV2; D gene: .; J gene: TRBJ2-7; CDR3 DNA: TGTGCCTCCAAGGGGGATTCCCTCTACGAGCAGTACTTC; CDR3 protein: CASKGDSLYEQYF
clone size: .; V gene: TRBV5-4; D gene: .; J gene: TRBJ2-2; CDR3 DNA: TGTGCCAGCAGCTTGAGCAGGGGGGATTACACCGGGGAGCTGTTTTTT; CDR3 protein: CASSLSRGDYTGELFF
clone size: .; V gene: TRBV5-1; D gene: .; J gene: TRBJ2-1; CDR3 DNA: TGCGCCAGCAGCCCACCCCAGGCCTACAATGAGCAGTTCTTC; CDR3 protein: CASSPPQAYNEQFF
clone size: .; V gene: TRBV20-1; D gene: TRBD2; J gene: TRBJ2-2; CDR3 DNA: TGCAGTGCTAGTATCCGGGAGGTACTCACCGGGGAGCTGTTTTTT; CDR3 protein: CSASIREVLTGELFF
clone size: few; V gene: TRBV5-1; D gene: .; J gene: TRBJ2-1; CDR3 DNA: TGCGCCAGCAGCTATCGACGGGGATTGTCCAATGAGCAGTTCTTC; CDR3 protein: CASSYRRGLSNEQFF